This TCR beta chain stems from a study of T cells in Graves' hyperthyroidism and ophthalmopathy. Findings and caveats of the study: Blood held most thyroid clonotypes expanded above 0.001 frequency. The model identified upcoming ophthalmopathy a median 6.5 months ahead of onset.

When ophthalmopathy did not progress within 18 months, Graves' hyperthyroidism was considered stable. Regions amplified from RNA transcripts were the TCR beta CDR3 regions. First-round RT-PCR of the TCR CDR3 relied on the HTBI primer set. TCRdb reanalysed the multiplex PCR reads using MiXCR and keeps one entry per CDR3 protein. The data show 550,000 to 800,000 distinct CDR3 sequences, roughly 15% seen once. The CDR3 runs 12 residues. The germline CDR1 and CDR2 sequences are LGHDT and YNNKEL (reference sequence). The V end was cut by 1 base, the J end by 7 bases, with 5 bases between. Comment on this clonotype: Its target is not known.

The gene calls are TRBV3-1 and TRBJ1-5; tentatively, D is TRBD1 (5 bases). The sample taken for sequencing was blood. The sequence was obtained from a man aged 18 to 29 with Graves' hyperthyroidism. The CDR3 protein is CASSQGQQPQHF. The CDR3 coding sequence is TGTGCCAGCAGCCAAGGACAGCAGCCCCAGCATTTT.